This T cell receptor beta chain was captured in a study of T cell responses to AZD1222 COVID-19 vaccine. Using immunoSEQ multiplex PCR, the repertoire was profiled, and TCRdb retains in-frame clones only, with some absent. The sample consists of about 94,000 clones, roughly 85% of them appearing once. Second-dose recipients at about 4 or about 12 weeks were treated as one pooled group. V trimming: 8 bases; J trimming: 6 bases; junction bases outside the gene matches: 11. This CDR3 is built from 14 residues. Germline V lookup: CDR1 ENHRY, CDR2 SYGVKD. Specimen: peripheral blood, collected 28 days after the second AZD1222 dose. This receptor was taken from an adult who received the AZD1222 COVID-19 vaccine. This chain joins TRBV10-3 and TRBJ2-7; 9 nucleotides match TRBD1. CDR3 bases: TGTGCCATCTCTCAGGGACAGGGTACTTCCGAGCAGTACTTC. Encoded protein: CAISQGQGTSEQYF.